A single sample is the source of the 30 T cell receptor beta chains below, sequenced in a study of blood T cell repertoires in COVID-19. The table came from immunoSEQ multiplex PCR; TCRdb's copy has only in-frame clones and leaves some out. In the table there are more than 300,000 clones, nearly 90% of which are singletons. Sequencing input: peripheral blood. These receptors all come from a woman between 35 and 50 years old with COVID-19, enrolled during active disease.

V is TRBV28 and J is TRBJ2-7; 7 nucleotides match TRBD2. There are 14 residues in the CDR3. Unmatched junction bases numbered 3, after V lost 2 bases and J lost 2 bases. CDR1 is MDHEN, CDR2 SYDVKM, per germline. The CDR3 sequence is CASSLTAGAYEQYF. For the CDR3, the DNA is TGTGCCAGCAGTTTAACGGCGGGGGCCTACGAGCAGTACTTC.

V gene TRBV7-3 combines with J gene TRBJ2-5; the D gene is possibly TRBD1 (6 bases). Germline CDR1 reads SGHTA; CDR2 reads FQGTGA. Trimming shortened V by 5 bases and J by 4 bases, and 14 bases separated the two germline ends. The CDR3 consists of 14 residues. The CDR3 DNA reads TGTGCCAGCAGCCATAACAAAGGGGGAGAGACCCAGTACTTC. It encodes CASSHNKGGETQYF.

The chain combines TRBV5-5 with TRBJ1-1, with a possible D match to TRBD1 (5 bases). CDR1 SGHKS and CDR2 YYEKEE come from the germline V gene (reference sequence). V lost 3 bases to trimming and J lost 8 bases, with 17 bases between them. This CDR3 is 14 amino acids long. Here the CDR3 reads CASSSLQEGAEAFF. The CDR3 nucleotides are TGTGCCAGCAGCTCCCTCCAAGAAGGGGCCGAAGCTTTCTTT.

This clone was seen more than once but under ten times. This chain links TRBV7-9 with TRBJ1-1; 8 bases are a match to TRBD1. This CDR3 is 13 amino acids long. Trimming cost V 5 bases and J 5 bases; bases outside gene matches: 4. Germline loops: CDR1 SEHNR, CDR2 FQNEAQ (reference sequence). Here the CDR3 DNA reads TGTGCCAGCAGCCGACAGGGGAGGACTGAAGCTTTCTTT. This sequence encodes CASSRQGRTEAFF. Variable domain in full (rest from reference TRBV7-9 and TRBJ1-1): DTGVSQNPRHKITKRGQNVTFRCDPISEHNRLYWYRQTLGQGPEFLTYFQNEAQLEKSRLLSDRFSAERPKGSFSTLEIQRTEQGDSAMYLCASSRQGRTEAFFGQGTRLTVV.

This clone was seen once. V and J are TRBV5-6 and TRBJ2-7, with D possibly matching TRBD1 (5 bases). The V and J ends lost 0 bases and 9 bases respectively, with 13 bases between them. This CDR3 spans 13 amino acids. From germline, CDR1 is SGHDT and CDR2 YYEEEE. The CDR3 here is CASSLGDDRLQYF. Written as DNA, the CDR3 is TGTGCCAGCAGCTTGGGAGACGACAGACTGCAGTACTTC. The full variable domain, rest sourced from reference TRBV5-6 and TRBJ2-7, is DAGVTQSPTHLIKTRGQQVTLRCSPKSGHDTVSWYQQALGQGPQFIFQYYEEEERQRGNFPDRFSGHQFPNYSSELNVNALLLGDSALYLCASSLGDDRLQYFGPGTRLTVT.

The chain joins TRBV27 to TRBJ2-7; D may be TRBD2 (7 bases). The V gene's germline CDR1 is MNHEY and CDR2 SMNVEV (reference sequence). This CDR3 is built from 17 residues. Trimming took off 5 bases at V and 7 bases at J, with 27 bases between the two ends. CDR3 residues: CASSPSIGGGGSIEQYF. For the CDR3, the DNA is TGTGCCAGCAGTCCTAGCATAGGGGGAGGGGGTTCTATAGAGCAGTACTTC.

J is TRBJ1-1 and V is TRBV30, with D unresolved. Trimming shortened V by 2 bases and J by 6 bases, and 10 bases separated the two germline ends. The CDR3 covers 12 residues. Germline assignment: CDR1 GTSNPN and CDR2 SVGIG (reference sequence). DNA for the CDR3: TGTGCCTGGAGTCCCTCTCTCCCTGAAGCTTTCTTT. Its translation is CAWSPSLPEAFF.

The J gene is TRBJ2-5, the V gene TRBV12-3 or TRBV12-4, with TRBD1 matching 7 bases. V trimming: 2 bases; J trimming: 5 bases; junction bases outside the gene matches: 2. The CDR3 is made up of 13 amino acids. The CDR3, as DNA: TGTGCCAGCAGTTTAACCAGGGGGGAGACCCAGTACTTC. Amino acids: CASSLTRGETQYF.

The V call is TRBV15, the J call TRBJ1-3; 7 nucleotides agree with TRBD1. This CDR3 contains 15 residues. Per the germline V gene, CDR1 is LNHNV and CDR2 is YYDKDF (reference sequence). Germline trimming cut 1 base from V and 3 bases from J; bases unmatched to any gene: 3. In nucleotides, the CDR3 is TGTGCCACCAGCAGAGGACAGGGATATGGAAACACCATATATTTT. Protein product: CATSRGQGYGNTIYF.

This rearrangement joins TRBV3-1 (or the pseudogene TRBV3-2) to TRBJ1-1, with D unclear. The V gene's germline CDR1 is LGHDT and CDR2 YNNKEL (reference sequence). CDR3 length equals 13 residues. With 4 bases removed from V and 1 base from J, the gap between germline ends came to 7 bases. CDR3 residues: CASSRLGNTEAFF. CDR3 nucleotide sequence: TGTGCCAGCAGCCGCCTAGGGAACACTGAAGCTTTCTTT.

The chain recombines TRBV30 with TRBJ2-1, with 7 bases lining up with TRBD1. The CDR3 extends over 13 amino acids. Germline V lookup: CDR1 GTSNPN, CDR2 SVGIG (reference sequence). With V trimmed by 0 bases and J by 7 bases, 3 bases remained unmatched. The CDR3 coding sequence is TGTGCCTGGAGTGTAACGACAGGGAATGAGCAGTTCTTC. Its translation is CAWSVTTGNEQFF.

CDR3 loop: CASSPDQRETGVYEQYF. CDR3 nucleotide sequence: TGCGCCAGCAGCCCCGACCAGAGGGAGACAGGGGTCTACGAGCAGTACTTC. The chain has TRBV4-3 and TRBJ2-7, with TRBD1 matching 8 bases. Germline values: CDR1 LGHNA, CDR2 YSLEER. The CDR3 has 17 residues. The junction had 14 bases not matched to a gene; V was cut back by 4 bases and J by 3 bases.

This chain joins TRBV9 and TRBJ2-3, with TRBD1 matching over 9 bases. The V and J ends lost 3 bases and 4 bases, in that order; junction bases with no gene match: 9. Germline values: CDR1 SGDLS, CDR2 YYNGEE. CDR3 length: 16 amino acids. CDR3 amino acids: CASSARRDRVADTQYF. In nucleotides, the CDR3 is TGTGCCAGCAGCGCCCGCCGGGACAGGGTGGCAGATACGCAGTATTTT.

CDR3 coding DNA: TGTGCCAGCAGTTCGCAGGGTTTTCAAGAGACCCAGTACTTC. As protein: CASSSQGFQETQYF. The genes are TRBV6-2 or TRBV6-3 and TRBJ2-5; D might be TRBD1 (5 bases). Germline V gives CDR1 MNHEY, CDR2 SVGEGT. The CDR3 is made up of 14 amino acids. The V end was cut by 4 bases, the J end by 2 bases, with 11 bases between.

The chain is built from TRBV6-5 and TRBJ1-1; D uncertain. The germline V gene has CDR1 MNHEY and CDR2 SVGAGI. The CDR3 sequence is 14 residues long. The V and J ends lost 6 bases and 4 bases respectively, with 15 bases between them. The CDR3 DNA sequence: TGTGCCAGCAGAGTCCATCCCTCTACCACTGAAGCTTTCTTT. Its translation is CASRVHPSTTEAFF.

The CDR3 reads CASSSRGRGTEAFF. DNA for the CDR3: TGTGCCAGCAGTTCAAGGGGGCGAGGTACTGAAGCTTTCTTT. The chain combines TRBV27 with TRBJ1-1; 7 bases map to TRBD1. CDR1 MNHEY and CDR2 SMNVEV come from the germline V gene (reference sequence). The CDR3 sequence is 14 residues long. Trimming removed 4 bases from V and 5 bases from J; junction bases left unmatched: 7.

Here the CDR3 reads CASSEGQTLPGYTF. In DNA, the CDR3 is TGTGCCAGCAGTGAGGGACAAACCTTGCCGGGCTACACCTTC. The genes are TRBV11-1 and TRBJ1-2, with D perhaps matching TRBD1 (6 bases). This CDR3 spans 14 amino acids. Trimming pared 6 bases from V and 8 bases from J, leaving 19 bases between. Looked up from germline, CDR1 is SGHAT and CDR2 is FQDESV (reference sequence).

The V and J genes are TRBV5-4 and TRBJ2-5, with unresolved D. Germline CDR1 SGHNT, CDR2 YYREEE (reference sequence). The CDR3 consists of 13 residues. Between the trimmed V and J ends, which lost 1 base and 2 bases, there was a span of 6 bases. The CDR3 coding sequence is TGTGCCAGCAGCTTGCAGGTTCAAGAGACCCAGTACTTC. Translation: CASSLQVQETQYF.

This clone was observed a single time. V gene TRBV6-2 or TRBV6-3 combines with J gene TRBJ2-1, with D perhaps matching TRBD1 (7 bases). Germline lookup yields CDR1 MNHEY and CDR2 SVGEGT. The length of the CDR3 is 16 residues. V was clipped by 0 bases and J by 4 bases, with 13 bases between them. As DNA, the CDR3 is TGTGCCAGCAGTTACTCGAGGAGGGGGCAATACAATGAGCAGTTCTTC. Residues: CASSYSRRGQYNEQFF.

The chain uses TRBV27 and TRBJ2-3; 11 bases map to TRBD2. V shed 3 bases and J 0 bases; nucleotides not matched to a gene: 5. The CDR3 totals 17 residues. CDR1 is MNHEY and CDR2 is SMNVEV in the germline V gene (reference sequence). CDR3 in amino acids: CASSFLAGGSSTDTQYF. The CDR3 DNA sequence: TGTGCCAGCAGTTTTCTAGCGGGAGGCTCTAGCACAGATACGCAGTATTTT.

This clone occurred once. This specimen includes other DNA sequences encoding the same CDR3. V usage is TRBV7-3 and J usage is TRBJ2-5; 8 bases match TRBD2. Germline values: CDR1 SGHTA, CDR2 FQGTGA. The length of the CDR3 is 15 residues. Germline trimming cut 3 bases from V and 4 bases from J; bases unmatched to any gene: 7. This CDR3 reads CASSFAGLAGETQYF. CDR3 DNA sequence: TGTGCCAGCAGCTTCGCCGGACTAGCTGGAGAGACCCAGTACTTC.

This clone has only one observation. This chain connects TRBV18 to TRBJ1-2; TRBD1 might be the D (5 bases). CDR3 length: 15 residues. Trimming stripped 0 bases from V and 1 base from J, with 9 bases between. Germline lookup yields CDR1 KGHSH and CDR2 LQKENI. CDR3 bases: TGTGCCAGCTCACCACCGTCCAGGGATAACTATGGCTACACCTTC. It yields the protein CASSPPSRDNYGYTF. The variable domain in full, completed from reference TRBV18 and TRBJ1-2, reads NAGVMQNPRHLVRRRGQEARLRCSPMKGHSHVYWYRQLPEEGLKFMVYLQKENIIDESGMPKERFSAEFPKEGPSILRIQQVVRGDSAAYFCASSPPSRDNYGYTFGSGTRLTVV.

The rearrangement uses TRBV19 and TRBJ1-3; D might be TRBD1 (5 bases). The CDR3 covers 16 residues. Trimming took off 7 bases at V and 0 bases at J, with 16 bases between the two ends. Per germline, CDR1 LNHDA and CDR2 SQIVND (reference sequence). The CDR3 spells CASNGARSSSGNTIYF. Written as DNA, the CDR3 is TGTGCCAGTAATGGGGCTCGGTCGAGCTCTGGAAACACCATATATTTT.

The chain links TRBV5-6 to TRBJ1-5; D gene ambiguous. This CDR3 is 17 amino acids long. Germline values: CDR1 SGHDT, CDR2 YYEEEE. V lost 0 bases, J lost 4 bases, and 17 bases lay in between. This CDR3 is CASSLAGGLPKNQPQHF. CDR3 in DNA: TGTGCCAGCAGCTTGGCCGGCGGTTTACCAAAAAATCAGCCCCAGCATTTT.

This clone was recorded once. The rearrangement links TRBV7-8 to TRBJ2-5; possible D gene TRBD1, 5 bases. The V gene's germline CDR1 is SGHVS and CDR2 FQNEAQ. Trimming stripped 5 bases from V and 1 base from J, with 11 bases between. This CDR3 is 14 amino acids long. CDR3 DNA: TGTGCCAGCAGCGCGGACAAGACCCAAGAGACCCAGTACTTC. Translating it yields CASSADKTQETQYF.

This clone has a single count. The CDR3 DNA sequence: TGTGCCAGCAGTGAACAGGGGGCGCAGAACACCATATATTTT. Translation: CASSEQGAQNTIYF. The V and J genes are TRBV25-1 and TRBJ1-3, with 8 bases matching TRBD1. Germline-derived CDR1 and CDR2 are MGHDK and SYGVNS. V trimming: 2 bases; J trimming: 7 bases; junction bases outside the gene matches: 4. The CDR3 totals 14 residues.

V gene TRBV7-2 combines with J gene TRBJ2-7, with D maybe TRBD1 (5 bases). This CDR3 is 14 amino acids long. The V gene lost 5 bases and the J gene lost 5 bases, with 16 bases spanning the gap. CDR1 and CDR2 from the germline V gene are SGHTA and FQGNSA. The CDR3: CASSPGHRGDEQYF. The DNA of the CDR3 is TGTGCCAGCAGCCCAGGACATCGAGGCGACGAGCAGTACTTC.

The genes are TRBV6-2 or TRBV6-3 and TRBJ1-2, with TRBD1 matching over 9 bases. Germline values: CDR1 MNHEY, CDR2 SVGEGT. This CDR3 has 16 residues. V lost 5 bases and J lost 2; bases outside the gene matches: 9. The CDR3 protein is CASSQNRQGGNYGYTF. The CDR3 DNA sequence: TGTGCCAGCAGTCAAAACCGACAGGGGGGCAACTATGGCTACACCTTC.

V usage is TRBV12-3 or TRBV12-4 and J usage is TRBJ1-1; possibly TRBD1 for D (6 bases). The CDR3 has 13 residues. With 8 bases removed from V and 1 base from J, the gap between germline ends came to 11 bases. For the CDR3, the DNA is TGTGCCAGCTTTTACAGGGAGAACACTGAAGCTTTCTTT. Translating it yields CASFYRENTEAFF.

J is TRBJ2-1 and V is TRBV7-2, with 13 bases matching TRBD2. CDR1 SGHTA and CDR2 FQGNSA come from the germline V gene. Trimming removed 5 bases from V and 6 bases from J; junction bases left unmatched: 4. CDR3 length equals 15 residues. The CDR3 is CASSPGLAGSNEQFF. CDR3 nucleotides: TGTGCCAGCAGCCCGGGACTAGCGGGGTCCAATGAGCAGTTCTTC. The variable domain in full, completed from reference TRBV7-2 and TRBJ2-1, reads GAGVSQSPSNKVTEKGKDVELRCDPISGHTALYWYRQSLGQGLEFLIYFQGNSAPDKSGLPSDRFSAERTGGSVSTLTIQRTQQEDSAVYLCASSPGLAGSNEQFFGPGTRLTVL.